These T cell receptor beta chains were read from a single sample in a study of control samples from healthy donors and cancer patients. The protocol was immunoSEQ multiplex PCR, while the TCRdb copy is restricted to in-frame clones and leaves out a portion. This sample yields more than 20,000 clones, of which roughly 85% are seen a single time; more than 30% belongs to the top ten. The sequenced sample was PBMCs. These receptors were obtained from a man in his sixties with head and neck cancer. CDR3s include the opening cysteine and the closing phenylalanine or tryptophan. Fields, in order: clone size, D gene, V gene, J gene, CDR3 protein, CDR3 DNA. D genes are given only for firm matches. Only part of the rows carry a size: once, few, many, or a class if the clone is expanded.

.	.	TRBV5-1	TRBJ1-4	CASSPPGLREKLFF	TGCGCCAGCAGTCCTCCGGGACTGCGTGAAAAACTGTTTTTT
.	TRBD1	TRBV5-1	TRBJ1-4	CASSLTGQGNYEKLFF	TGCGCCAGCAGCTTGACGGGACAGGGGAATTATGAAAAACTGTTTTTT
.	.	TRBV19	TRBJ1-4	CASSAVSTGEKLFF	TGTGCCAGTAGTGCAGTTTCTACAGGGGAAAAACTGTTTTTT
once	.	TRBV20-1	TRBJ1-3	CRAGIGNTIYF	TGCAGGGCCGGTATCGGAAACACCATATATTTT
.	.	TRBV30	TRBJ2-1	CAWSISSYNEQFF	TGTGCCTGGAGTATTAGTAGCTACAATGAGCAGTTCTTC
.	TRBD2	TRBV7-3	TRBJ2-1	CASSSSSGSNEQFF	TGTGCCAGCAGCTCCTCTAGCGGGAGCAATGAGCAGTTCTTC
few	.	TRBV7-3	TRBJ2-3	CASSLDLGDTQYF	TGTGCCAGCAGCCTGGACCTAGGGGATACGCAGTATTTT
.	.	TRBV7-8	TRBJ1-5	CASSLSSRGYSNQPQHF	TGTGCCAGCAGCTTAAGTTCCAGGGGTTATAGCAATCAGCCCCAGCATTTT
.	.	TRBV9	TRBJ1-1	CASSVVAGNTEAFF	TGTGCCAGCAGCGTAGTGGCAGGGAACACTGAAGCTTTCTTT
.	TRBD2	TRBV2	TRBJ2-3	CASSERASGRGTDTQYF	TGTGCCAGCAGTGAACGGGCTAGCGGGAGAGGCACAGATACGCAGTATTTT
.	.	TRBV5-1	TRBJ1-1	CASSLGLSFMNTEAFF	TGCGCCAGCAGCTTAGGACTGAGCTTCATGAACACTGAAGCTTTCTTT
.	.	TRBV18	TRBJ1-5	CASSPRETVGQPQHF	TGTGCCAGCTCACCACGAGAGACAGTTGGACAGCCCCAGCATTTT
.	TRBD2	TRBV7-2	TRBJ2-3	CASSPYGTSTTDTQYF	TGTGCCAGCAGCCCCTACGGGACTAGTACCACAGATACGCAGTATTTT
.	.	TRBV2	TRBJ2-7	CASSEGVAEQYF	TGTGCCAGCAGTGAGGGGGTCGCCGAGCAGTACTTC
.	.	TRBV27	TRBJ1-2	CASSRVPGYGYTF	TGTGCCAGCAGTAGAGTGCCGGGCTATGGCTACACCTTC
.	.	TRBV20-1	TRBJ2-1	CSAPRVHEQFF	TGCAGTGCCCCCAGAGTCCATGAGCAGTTCTTC
once	.	TRBV11-2	TRBJ1-1	CASSQARPRNTEAFF	TGTGCCAGCAGCCAGGCGAGGCCGAGGAACACTGAAGCTTTCTTT
.	.	TRBV7-9	TRBJ1-1	CASSFTRSGEKGPREAFF	TGTGCCAGCAGCTTCACCAGGTCCGGTGAAAAGGGTCCGCGTGAAGCTTTCTTT
once	TRBD2	TRBV19	TRBJ2-5	CASSIGLAGGGETQYF	TGTGCCAGTAGTATCGGACTAGCGGGAGGTGGAGAGACCCAGTACTTC
once	.	TRBV7-8	TRBJ2-1	CASSSTSYNEQFF	TGTGCCAGCAGCTCTACCTCTTACAATGAGCAGTTCTTC
.	TRBD2	TRBV5-1	TRBJ2-3	CASSGAGGGSDTQYF	TGCGCCAGCAGCGGCGCGGGAGGTGGGTCAGATACGCAGTATTTT
once	.	TRBV5-1	TRBJ2-2	CASSVPGANTGELFF	TGCGCCAGCAGCGTACCGGGCGCGAACACCGGGGAGCTGTTTTTT
.	TRBD2	TRBV27	TRBJ2-1	CASRRLAGSYNEQFF	TGTGCCAGCAGACGACTAGCGGGATCCTACAATGAGCAGTTCTTC
.	.	TRBV19	TRBJ2-5	CASSPGGGQETQYF	TGTGCCAGTAGTCCCGGAGGGGGTCAAGAGACCCAGTACTTC
.	TRBD2	TRBV7-3	TRBJ2-7	CASSLTGTSIEQYF	TGTGCCAGCAGCTTAACCGGGACTAGCATCGAGCAGTACTTC
.	.	TRBV29-1	TRBJ1-1	CSVALLEVEAFF	TGCAGCGTCGCTTTGCTCGAGGTTGAAGCTTTCTTT
.	.	TRBV9	TRBJ2-5	CASSGLAIPETQYF	TGTGCCAGCAGCGGACTTGCCATTCCAGAGACCCAGTACTTC
.	TRBD1	TRBV7-8	TRBJ2-7	CASSPGQGAYEQYF	TGTGCCAGCAGCCCCGGACAGGGGGCCTACGAGCAGTACTTC
.	TRBD1	TRBV10-1	TRBJ2-7	CASSSGTGTYEQYF	TGCGCCAGCAGTTCCGGGACAGGGACCTACGAGCAGTACTTC
once	.	TRBV6-5	TRBJ1-2	CASRGTPDVGAGYTF	TGTGCCAGCAGGGGGACCCCGGACGTTGGGGCTGGCTACACCTTC
.	TRBD2	TRBV2	TRBJ2-5	CASGWTSGETQYF	TGTGCCAGCGGGTGGACTAGCGGGGAGACCCAGTACTTC
.	.	TRBV5-1	TRBJ2-5	CASSLPGQETQYF	TGCGCCAGCAGCTTGCCAGGACAAGAGACCCAGTACTTC
.	.	TRBV4-1	TRBJ1-5	CASSPSENSNQPQHF	TGCGCCAGCAGCCCAAGTGAAAATAGCAATCAGCCCCAGCATTTT
.	.	TRBV19	TRBJ2-5	CASSSRQVRTQYF	TGTGCCAGTAGTTCGCGACAGGTTCGGACCCAGTACTTC
few	.	TRBV7-8	TRBJ2-1	CASSFLEGPYNEQFF	TGTGCCAGCAGCTTCCTAGAGGGTCCCTACAATGAGCAGTTCTTC
.	.	TRBV5-5	TRBJ1-1	CASSYTSEAFF	TGTGCCAGCAGCTACACGAGTGAAGCTTTCTTT
once	TRBD1	TRBV25-1	TRBJ1-6	CASSEIGQDNSPLHF	TGTGCCAGCAGTGAGATCGGACAGGATAATTCACCCCTCCACTTT
once	.	TRBV27	TRBJ1-6	CASSLHGRGGSPLHF	TGTGCCAGCAGTTTACACGGCAGGGGTGGTTCACCCCTCCACTTT
few	.	TRBV7-9	TRBJ2-7	CASSLSTSRAYEQYF	TGTGCCAGCAGCTTGTCAACATCGAGGGCCTACGAGCAGTACTTC
.	.	TRBV6-6	TRBJ2-1	CASSYSPSSSYNEQFF	TGTGCCAGCAGTTACTCTCCCTCGAGCTCCTACAATGAGCAGTTCTTC
.	.	TRBV27	TRBJ1-3	CASSSGGLSGNTIYF	TGTGCCAGCAGTTCCGGGGGGCTCTCTGGAAACACCATATATTTT
few	TRBD2	TRBV13	TRBJ2-5	CASSPNRLAGQETQYF	TGTGCCAGCAGCCCGAACCGTCTAGCGGGCCAAGAGACCCAGTACTTC
.	.	TRBV18	TRBJ2-1	CASSPPPGGNEQFF	TGTGCCAGCTCACCCCCCCCGGGCGGTAATGAGCAGTTCTTC
few	.	TRBV5-5	TRBJ2-2	CASSFQPLNTGELFF	TGTGCCAGCAGCTTCCAGCCCTTGAACACCGGGGAGCTGTTTTTT
.	.	TRBV7-9	TRBJ1-1	CASSFTQGTEAFF	TGTGCCAGCAGTTTCACGCAGGGCACTGAAGCTTTCTTT
.	TRBD2	TRBV19	TRBJ2-3	CASSMPLSAGWGTQYF	TGTGCCAGTAGTATGCCCCTCTCAGCGGGATGGGGTACGCAGTATTTT
once	TRBD2	TRBV5-1	TRBJ2-1	CASSYLAGAGNEQFF	TGCGCCAGCAGCTACCTGGCGGGAGCAGGGAATGAGCAGTTCTTC
.	.	TRBV29-1	TRBJ2-3	CSSSRGEVGDTQYF	TGCAGCTCCTCTAGGGGGGAGGTGGGAGATACGCAGTATTTT
.	.	TRBV9	TRBJ1-2	CASSVVGGADGYTF	TGTGCCAGCAGCGTAGTTGGGGGCGCAGATGGCTACACCTTC
.	.	TRBV7-8	TRBJ1-5	CASSDYSNQPQHF	TGTGCCAGCAGCGACTATAGCAATCAGCCCCAGCATTTT
.	TRBD1	TRBV6-5	TRBJ2-3	CASSSHRGGQDTQYF	TGTGCCAGCAGTTCCCACAGGGGCGGGCAAGATACGCAGTATTTT
.	.	TRBV18	TRBJ1-2	CASSDQRGYTF	TGTGCCAGCTCGGACCAAAGGGGCTACACCTTC
.	.	TRBV27	TRBJ1-5	CASSYMVGQPQHF	TGTGCCAGCAGTTATATGGTAGGTCAGCCCCAGCATTTT
.	TRBD1	TRBV27	TRBJ2-2	CASGQGAGELFF	TGTGCCAGCGGACAGGGTGCCGGGGAGCTGTTTTTT